This record covers a single T cell receptor beta chain. Its cognate antigen is unknown. V lost 3 bases to trimming and J lost 7 bases; unmatched junction nucleotides: 10. Germline V gene lookup returns CDR1 MDHEN and CDR2 SYDVKM. CDR3 length equals 16 residues. Samples came from healthy bone marrow donors. This specimen belongs to a study of cytomegalovirus exposure and HLA in healthy donors. Turning to the study itself: Findings of an earlier analysis included 110 million or so unique TCR beta sequences from some 200 million T cells.

Study results and caveats: In a later analysis, V- and J-gene trimming of beta chains associated with a DCLRE1C missense variant, replicated independently. TRBV6-2, TRBV6-3 and some other V segments were unresolvable in 87-base-pair reads.

The primer mix had 60 Vbeta and 13 Jbeta primers. Sequencing used immunoSEQ multiplex PCR; TCRdb keeps in-frame clones, though not all of them. The profile shows 75,000 to 80,000 clones, just under 80% of them singletons. The sequence derives from a woman aged 40-49 years in good health and CMV-seropositive. Sequencing was performed on PBMCs. The chain recombines TRBV28 with TRBJ1-4; 8 bases fit TRBD1. CDR3 DNA sequence: TGTGCCAGCAGTTTCCAATGGACAGGGCGGAGTGAAAAACTGTTTTTT. As protein: CASSFQWTGRSEKLFF.